This T cell receptor beta chain is from a study of radiotherapy plus CTLA-4 blockade in lung cancer. Study context: There were objective responses in approximately 19% of patients, and more than 30% had disease control.

To note about this clone: Its specificity is not known. A read error may produce the germline difference seen at one junction end.

Here immunoSEQ multiplex PCR was the method, and the copy in TCRdb shows in-frame clones only, minus some. Altogether 35,000 to 55,000 clones are present, less than 75% being singletons, with the ten largest covering roughly a quarter. Study-wide results and caveats: Radiotherapy with ipilimumab was followed by blood expansion of tumor-derived clones. Reports identified early blood T cell clone dynamics, with interferon-beta, as the best response predictor.

With ipilimumab providing CTLA-4 blockade, focal radiation was administered to patients who had chemo-refractory metastatic non-small-cell lung cancer. The sequencing used peripheral blood, collected from a patient treated with radiotherapy plus ipilimumab. This clonotype originated in a human donor with non-small cell lung cancer who had a partial response to radiotherapy plus ipilimumab.

CDR3 bases: TGTGCTAGCAGCCGGACTGCTAACACTGAAGCTTTCTTT. Translation: CASSRTANTEAFF. The genes are TRBV7-7 and TRBJ1-1; no clear D gene. The CDR3 is made up of 13 amino acids. Germline CDR1 and CDR2: SSHAT and FNYEAQ (reference sequence).